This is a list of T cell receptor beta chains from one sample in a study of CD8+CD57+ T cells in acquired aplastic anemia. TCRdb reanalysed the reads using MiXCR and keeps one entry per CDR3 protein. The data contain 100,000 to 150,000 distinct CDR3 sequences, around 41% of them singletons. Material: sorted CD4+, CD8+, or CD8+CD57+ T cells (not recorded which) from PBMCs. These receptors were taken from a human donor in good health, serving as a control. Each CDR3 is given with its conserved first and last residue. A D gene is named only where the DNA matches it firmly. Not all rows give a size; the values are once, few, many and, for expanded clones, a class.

cdr3_aa: CASSSGLLAKNIQYF; cdr3_nt: TGTGCCAGCAGCTCGGGTCTACTAGCCAAAAACATTCAGTACTTC; d_call: .; j_call: TRBJ2-4; v_call: TRBV5-4; clone_size: .
cdr3_aa: CAISESGFGSPLHF; cdr3_nt: TGTGCCATCAGTGAGTCAGGGTTCGGTTCGCCCCTCCACTTT; d_call: .; j_call: TRBJ1-6; v_call: TRBV10-3; clone_size: .
cdr3_aa: CASRQGLLGYTF; cdr3_nt: TGTGCCAGCAGACAGGGGCTCCTGGGCTACACCTTC; d_call: TRBD1; j_call: TRBJ1-2; v_call: TRBV6-1; clone_size: many
cdr3_aa: CASSYSRTGRTDTQYF; cdr3_nt: TGTGCCAGCAGTTACTCCCGGACAGGTCGCACAGATACGCAGTATTTT; d_call: TRBD1; j_call: TRBJ2-3; v_call: TRBV6-2/TRBV6-3; clone_size: many
cdr3_aa: CASNGDGNSPLHF; cdr3_nt: TGTGCCAGCAACGGTGACGGTAATTCACCCCTCCACTTT; d_call: .; j_call: TRBJ1-6; v_call: TRBV25-1; clone_size: medium-sized
cdr3_aa: CASSIVPRNQPQHF; cdr3_nt: TGTGCCAGTAGTATAGTTCCCAGGAATCAGCCCCAGCATTTT; d_call: .; j_call: TRBJ1-5; v_call: TRBV19; clone_size: many
cdr3_aa: CASSLDEMNTEAFF; cdr3_nt: TGTGCCAGCAGCTTAGACGAGATGAACACTGAGGCTTTCTTT; d_call: .; j_call: TRBJ1-1; v_call: TRBV7-9; clone_size: few
cdr3_aa: CAIARVGGNTIYF; cdr3_nt: TGTGCCATCGCGCGGGTTGGTGGAAACACCATATATTTT; d_call: .; j_call: TRBJ1-3; v_call: TRBV10-3; clone_size: .
cdr3_aa: CASRRGGAGNTIYF; cdr3_nt: TGTGCCAGCAGGCGAGGGGGCGCGGGAAACACCATATATTTT; d_call: TRBD1; j_call: TRBJ1-3; v_call: TRBV12-3/TRBV12-4; clone_size: many
cdr3_aa: CATSAGNYGYTF; cdr3_nt: TGCGCCACGTCCGCAGGGAACTATGGCTACACCTTC; d_call: .; j_call: TRBJ1-2; v_call: TRBV5-1; clone_size: many
cdr3_aa: CASSLRWNTEAFF; cdr3_nt: TGTGCCAGCAGTTTAAGGTGGAACACTGAAGCTTTCTTT; d_call: .; j_call: TRBJ1-1; v_call: TRBV12-3/TRBV12-4; clone_size: many
cdr3_aa: CSVVGVETQYF; cdr3_nt: TGCAGCGTTGTCGGGGTAGAGACCCAGTACTTC; d_call: .; j_call: TRBJ2-5; v_call: TRBV29-1; clone_size: many
cdr3_aa: CASSYDRAKGYTF; cdr3_nt: TGTGCCAGCAGTTACGACAGGGCCAAGGGCTACACCTTC; d_call: TRBD1; j_call: TRBJ1-2; v_call: TRBV6-2/TRBV6-3; clone_size: many
cdr3_aa: CSVFRQGPYYEQYF; cdr3_nt: TGCAGCGTTTTTAGACAGGGACCTTACTACGAGCAGTACTTC; d_call: TRBD1; j_call: TRBJ2-7; v_call: TRBV29-1; clone_size: .
cdr3_aa: CASSLMWGAKNIQYF; cdr3_nt: TGTGCCAGCAGCTTAATGTGGGGGGCCAAAAACATTCAGTACTTC; d_call: .; j_call: TRBJ2-4; v_call: TRBV5-4; clone_size: .
cdr3_aa: CATSSVGLAGGLNEQFF; cdr3_nt: TGTGCCACCAGCAGCGTAGGGCTAGCGGGAGGGCTCAATGAGCAGTTCTTC; d_call: TRBD2; j_call: TRBJ2-1; v_call: TRBV15; clone_size: .
cdr3_aa: CASSLVEGQGPGGYTF; cdr3_nt: TGCGCCAGCAGCTTGGTGGAGGGGCAGGGGCCTGGGGGCTACACCTTC; d_call: .; j_call: TRBJ1-2; v_call: TRBV5-1; clone_size: many
cdr3_aa: CASSPHPSGASNEKLFF; cdr3_nt: TGTGCCAGCAGCCCTCACCCGAGCGGGGCTTCTAATGAAAAACTGTTTTTT; d_call: .; j_call: TRBJ1-4; v_call: TRBV9; clone_size: .